This TCR beta chain was found in a study of T cell responses to AZD1222 COVID-19 vaccine. General study points: Spike-spanning, vaccine-associated CD4 TCRs were dominant at 160-218 and 743-854.

Generated by immunoSEQ multiplex PCR, the TCRdb table keeps only in-frame clones and is missing some. The table shows approximately 160,000 clones, with about 91% occurring only once. This CDR3 is built from 14 residues. Between the trimmed V and J ends, which lost 5 bases and 2 bases, there was a span of 11 bases. The V gene's germline CDR1 is SNHLY and CDR2 FYNNEI. Note on this clone: Its target is unknown.

The rearrangement joins TRBV2 to TRBJ2-3, with a weak D call TRBD2 (6 bases). The receptor comes from an adult in good health. The sequencing used peripheral blood, collected on day 0 of AZD1222 vaccination. The DNA for the CDR3 is TGTGCCAGCAGTCTAGCGCGAGCCACAGATACGCAGTATTTT. Residues: CASSLARATDTQYF.